This T cell receptor beta chain was sequenced during a study of cytomegalovirus exposure and HLA in healthy donors. The CDR3 has 15 amino acids. Germline V gives CDR1 MDHEN, CDR2 SYDVKM. V was shortened by 4 bases and J by 5 bases, with 15 bases between the two germline ends. Study-wide results and limits: Sequencing likely caused a cluster of highly shared sequence variants. Researchers catalogued approximately 170 TCR beta chains as cytomegalovirus-associated. The productive fraction for most TCR beta V segments was about 87% or about 30% in an earlier analysis.

Comment on this clone: Its antigen is not known.

Primers included in the PCR were 60 Vbeta and 13 Jbeta primers. Produced via immunoSEQ multiplex PCR; TCRdb's table is partial and in-frame only. The table has 40,000 or so clones, around 70% seen once. The chain has TRBV28 and TRBJ2-1; D call uncertain. Sequenced sample: PBMCs. This sequence originates from a woman in her twenties or thirties in good health and CMV-seronegative. The chain's CDR3 is CASSSSQVYHNEQFF. In nucleotides, the CDR3 is TGTGCCAGCAGTTCGAGTCAAGTGTACCACAATGAGCAGTTCTTC.